Below are 5 T cell receptor beta chains sequenced from a single sample in a study of blood T cell repertoires in COVID-19. Measured with immunoSEQ multiplex PCR; TCRdb has only the in-frame clones, and not every one. The data show around 150,000 clones, with 75% to 85% seen just once and around 4.8% held by the top ten. Sequenced sample: peripheral blood. These receptors came from an elderly woman with active or convalescent COVID-19.

The rearrangement uses TRBV9 and TRBJ1-2, with 11 bases aligning to TRBD1. The J segment lost 4 bases and the V segment lost 3 bases, leaving 5 bases of the junction unmatched. Germline V CDR1 and CDR2: SGDLS, YYNGEE. The CDR3 covers 15 residues. The CDR3 sequence: CASSGLGTGGYGYTF. The CDR3 DNA is TGTGCCAGCAGCGGGCTGGGGACAGGGGGCTATGGCTACACCTTC.

J is TRBJ1-6 and V is TRBV28; no clear D. The CDR3 is made up of 15 amino acids. The V gene lost 8 bases and the J gene lost 8 bases, with 19 bases spanning the gap. The germline V gene has CDR1 MDHEN and CDR2 SYDVKM. CDR3 DNA sequence: TGTGCCAGCGGATTGTTGTTTGGGGAGGATTCACCCCTCCACTTT. Its translation: CASGLLFGEDSPLHF.

The chain employs TRBV5-1 and TRBJ2-7; 13 bases match TRBD2. V was pared by 3 bases and J by 4 bases, with 1 base of the junction left unmatched. The V gene's germline CDR1 is SGHRS and CDR2 YFSETQ. The CDR3 length is 14 residues. The CDR3 region has the DNA TGCGCCAGCAGCTGGACTAGCGGGGGATACGAGCAGTACTTC. Its translation is CASSWTSGGYEQYF. The full variable domain, in which reference TRBV5-1 and TRBJ2-7 provide the parts outside the CDR3, is KAGVTQTPRYLIKTRGQQVTLSCSPISGHRSVSWYQQTPGQGLQFLFEYFSETQRNKGNFPGRFSGRQFSNSRSEMNVSTLELGDSALYLCASSWTSGGYEQYFGPGTRLTVT.

Regarding this clone: This same CDR3 is encoded by further DNA sequences in the sample. The chain is built from TRBV18 and TRBJ1-1; no reliable D call. Germline-derived CDR1 and CDR2 are KGHSH and LQKENI. The V and J ends lost 3 bases and 1 base respectively, with 6 bases between them. The CDR3 consists of 13 residues. CDR3 DNA: TGTGCCAGCTCACCGTCAGGGAACACTGAAGCTTTCTTT. It is translated as CASSPSGNTEAFF. Full variable domain (remainder filled in from reference TRBV18 and TRBJ1-1): NAGVMQNPRHLVRRRGQEARLRCSPMKGHSHVYWYRQLPEEGLKFMVYLQKENIIDESGMPKERFSAEFPKEGPSILRIQQVVRGDSAAYFCASSPSGNTEAFFGQGTRLTVV.

The rearrangement links TRBV5-4 to TRBJ1-6; 8 bases fit TRBD1. V gave up 4 bases and J gave up 9 bases; unmatched junction bases: 15. The CDR3 contains 17 residues. Germline V lookup: CDR1 SGHNT, CDR2 YYREEE (reference sequence). The CDR3 coding sequence is TGTGCCAGCAGCCTCGGACAGGGTGCTATACGTGGTTCACCCCTCCACTTT. Amino acids: CASSLGQGAIRGSPLHF.